Below are 14 T cell receptor beta chains sequenced from a single sample in a study of breast tumors, draining lymph nodes, adjacent tissues (dated by TCRdb to the mid-2010s). Libraries were made using multiplex PCR. The reads were generated on an Illumina HiSeq 2000. The public reads were quality trimmed at Q25 with fastp and then assembled into clones with MiXCR by TCRdb, keeping productive beta chains. Rows are combined by CDR3 protein, so each entry shows the most common genes and DNA. The sample table shows under 75,000 distinct CDR3 sequences, and approximately 54% are seen once. The ten largest clones take up around 20% of the sample. The sequencing sample was made of breast tumor tissue. The source of these receptors is a female donor with breast cancer. Some clones in this sample may be carry-over from other donors' samples.

This clonotype was seen many times. The V call is TRBV29-1, the J call TRBJ2-1; 7 bases line up with TRBD2. J was trimmed by 7 bases and V by 7 bases; bases with no gene match: 13. The germline V gene encodes CDR1 SQVTM and CDR2 ANQGSEA. The CDR3 has 14 residues. DNA for the CDR3: TGCAGCGGAGAGGTGGGAGGGCCAGGAAATGAGCAGTTCTTC. It specifies CSGEVGGPGNEQFF.

This clonotype was counted at least ten times. V and J are TRBV5-5 and TRBJ2-2; tentatively, D is TRBD2 (7 bases). Trimming cost V 4 bases and J 7 bases, with 14 bases left between them. CDR1 and CDR2 from the germline V gene are SGHKS and YYEKEE (reference sequence). The CDR3 sequence is 14 residues long. Written as DNA, the CDR3 is TGTGCCAGCAGCGTATACAGGGAGGGCGGGGAGCTGTTTTTT. The encoded protein is CASSVYREGGELFF.

This clonotype was recorded at least ten times. The gene calls are TRBV20-1 and TRBJ1-6; the D gene is possibly TRBD1 (5 bases). This CDR3 is 17 amino acids long. Trimming left V 1 base short and J 0 bases short, with 13 bases between. CDR1 and CDR2 from the germline V gene are DFQATT and SNEGSKA (reference sequence). CDR3 residues: CSARVGGANSYNSPLHF. For the CDR3, the DNA is TGCAGTGCTAGAGTTGGTGGGGCGAACTCCTATAATTCACCCCTCCACTTT.

This chain joins TRBV10-3 and TRBJ1-2; TRBD1 is a possible D gene (5 bases). Germline V gene data show CDR1 as ENHRY and CDR2 as SYGVKD. The CDR3 is made up of 14 amino acids. V was clipped by 3 bases and J by 6 bases, with 14 bases between them. The CDR3: CAISDRDVKDGYTF. The CDR3 DNA reads TGTGCCATCAGTGACCGGGACGTTAAGGATGGCTACACCTTC.

This clonotype was detected many times. The chain uses TRBV19 and TRBJ1-2, with D perhaps TRBD1 (6 bases). Trimming shortened V by 6 bases and J by 7 bases, and 18 bases separated the two germline ends. The CDR3 runs to 14 residues. The V gene's germline CDR1 is LNHDA and CDR2 SQIVND (reference sequence). The CDR3 loop reads CASSGGVQGFGYTF. CDR3 bases: TGTGCCAGTAGCGGGGGAGTACAGGGATTTGGCTACACCTTC.

This clonotype was seen at least ten times. The gene calls are TRBV7-8 and TRBJ2-5; 10 bases agree with TRBD2. Germline CDR1 reads SGHVS; CDR2 reads FQNEAQ. Unmatched junction bases numbered 10, after V lost 7 bases and J lost 2 bases. The CDR3 totals 16 residues. The CDR3 DNA reads TGTGCCAGCACCCCGGGGATACTAGCGGGGCAAGAGACCCAGTACTTC. Protein: CASTPGILAGQETQYF.

This clonotype was counted ten times or more. V and J are TRBV5-4 and TRBJ2-2, with D perhaps assigned TRBD1 or TRBD2 (5 bases each). Trimming left V 4 bases short and J 4 bases short, with 14 bases between. This CDR3 has 15 residues. Germline values: CDR1 SGHNT, CDR2 YYREEE (reference sequence). The CDR3 DNA reads as TGTGCCAGCAGCCCTACCGGGACCCTCACCGGGGAGCTGTTTTTT. This translates into CASSPTGTLTGELFF.

This clonotype has at least ten counts. The chain carries TRBV6-5 and TRBJ1-6; TRBD1 aligns across 8 bases. Germline CDR1 and CDR2: MNHEY and SVGAGI. The CDR3 extends over 16 amino acids. V trimming: 0 bases; J trimming: 9 bases; junction bases outside the gene matches: 7. In DNA form, the CDR3 reads TGTGCCAGCAGTTACTCTGGACAGGGAACCAGTTCACCCCTCCACTTT. Protein: CASSYSGQGTSSPLHF.

This clonotype was seen ten or more times. The chain joins TRBV10-2 to TRBJ1-2; D is perhaps TRBD1 (5 bases). V lost 5 bases and J lost 4, with 11 bases in between. The CDR3 consists of 13 residues. Germline CDR1 and CDR2: WSHSY and SAAADI. The CDR3 region is CASSLGRLYGYTF. The CDR3 nucleotides are TGCGCCAGCAGTCTGGGACGGCTCTATGGCTACACCTTC.

This clonotype was found many times. A junction end diverges from the germline sequence, so it may reflect a read error. The rearrangement uses TRBV6-5 and TRBJ2-7; D is unresolved. Germline-derived CDR1 and CDR2 are MNHEY and SVGAGI. CDR3 length equals 14 residues. The CDR3 coding sequence is TGTGCCAGCAGTCACTCCGCAGATCCCTACGAGCAGTACTTC. Its translation: CASSHSADPYEQYF.

The chain joins TRBV19 to TRBJ1-6, with 12 bases matching TRBD1. Germline-derived CDR1 and CDR2 are LNHDA and SQIVND (reference sequence). After removal of 5 bases from V and 7 bases from J, the junction contained 6 bases not matched to a gene. This CDR3 region has 16 residues. The CDR3 nucleotides are TGTGCCAGTAGTGCCGGGACAGGGGGCGGCAATTCACCCCTCCACTTT. Its protein is CASSAGTGGGNSPLHF.

In regard to this clonotype: Sequence at one end of the junction differs from germline and may be a read error. The V and J genes are TRBV7-9 and TRBJ2-3; D gene unclear. Germline loops: CDR1 SEHNR, CDR2 FQNEAQ (reference sequence). This CDR3 comprises 16 residues. The CDR3 nucleotides read TGTGCCAGCAGCTTAGTGTGGATGGCGACCACAGATACGCAGTACTTT. This sequence encodes CASSLVWMATTDTQYF.

The chain is built from TRBV29-1 and TRBJ1-2; 7 positions agree with TRBD1. The CDR3 spans 14 residues. Unmatched junction bases numbered 12, after V lost 1 base and J lost 10 bases. Germline values: CDR1 SQVTM, CDR2 ANQGSEA. The CDR3 protein is CSVEVWDGDRVYTF. The CDR3 DNA reads as TGCAGCGTTGAAGTTTGGGACGGCGACAGGGTCTACACCTTC.

Notes on this clonotype: The junction shows a germline mismatch at one end, possibly a read error. V usage is TRBV7-7 and J usage is TRBJ2-7; D perhaps matches TRBD2 (6 bases). The CDR3 extends over 13 amino acids. Germline V lookup: CDR1 SSHAT, CDR2 FNYEAQ (reference sequence). The CDR3: CASSLAVGYEQYF. CDR3 DNA sequence: TGTGCTAGCAGCTTAGCGGTGGGCTACGAGCAGTACTTC.